This TCR beta chain was found in a study of CD8+ T cells in alopecia areata. Overall study context: A regimen of oral tofacitinib, 5 to 10 mg twice daily, was given to treated patients.

Extracted from the samples, RNA was reverse transcribed into cDNA to serve as the sequencing template. Generated by immunoSEQ multiplex PCR, the TCRdb table keeps only in-frame clones and is missing some. The table includes about 120,000 clones, under 40% detected once. This clone was observed a few times. The CDR3 extends over 14 amino acids. J was trimmed by 9 bases and V by 4 bases; bases with no gene match: 13. Germline V gene data show CDR1 as GTSNPN and CDR2 as SVGIG (reference sequence). Sequencing was performed on CD4+ T cells sorted from blood. The TCR was taken from a human donor with alopecia areata. The chain recombines TRBV30 with TRBJ2-5; TRBD1 matches at 8 bases. Here the CDR3 reads CAWTLQGGWKAQYF. The DNA for the CDR3 is TGTGCCTGGACCCTACAGGGGGGCTGGAAGGCCCAGTACTTC.